This TCR beta chain emerged from a study of cytomegalovirus exposure and HLA in healthy donors. 60 Vbeta and 13 Jbeta primers were used in PCR. Assay used: immunoSEQ multiplex PCR; TCRdb lists only in-frame clones, some missing. This sample has around 150,000 clones; 70% to 85% occur once, and the top ten carry about 6.8%. Germline CDR1 reads SGHDN; CDR2 reads FVKESK. The ends lost 0 bases at V and 4 bases at J; junction bases unmatched: 11. The CDR3 is 17 amino acids. Sequenced sample: PBMCs. The chain uses TRBV14 and TRBJ1-2; TRBD1 aligns across 7 bases. The source is a man between 35 and 55 years old in good health and CMV-seropositive. CDR3 amino acids: CASSQDPQGVMAYGYTF. For the CDR3, the DNA is TGTGCCAGCAGCCAAGATCCCCAGGGGGTGATGGCCTATGGCTACACCTTC.